This entry lists 27 T cell receptor beta chains sequenced from one sample in a study of T cell clonotyping in hematopoietic cell transplantation. The sample's time point: recipient sample about 28 days before transplant, after cytoreduction. This table comes from immunoSEQ multiplex PCR, and its TCRdb copy is limited to in-frame clones, with some not included. The sample holds about 41,000 clones, 85% seen once. Sequenced material: peripheral blood mononuclear cells, taken before stem cell transplant. These receptors were obtained from a man aged 60-69 years with acute myeloid leukemia. Some clones in this sample may be carry-over from other donors' samples.

This clone was observed a handful of times. V usage is TRBV2 and J usage is TRBJ1-2; TRBD1 might be the D (5 bases). The CDR3 is 14 amino acids. Germline V CDR1 and CDR2: SNHLY, FYNNEI. With 7 bases removed from V and 4 bases from J, the gap between germline ends came to 16 bases. In nucleotides, the CDR3 is TGTGCCAGCACACCCAGGCAGGGCATCTATGGCTACACCTTC. Its protein is CASTPRQGIYGYTF.

The rearrangement joins TRBV6-6 to TRBJ1-1; D unresolved. V was clipped by 7 bases and J by 0 bases, with 18 bases between them. The CDR3 is 16 residues long. CDR1 is MNHNY, CDR2 SVGAGI, per germline (reference sequence). The CDR3: CASITLTQKVNTEAFF. The CDR3 region has the DNA TGTGCCAGCATCACCCTGACCCAGAAAGTGAACACTGAAGCTTTCTTT.

V usage is TRBV5-6 and J usage is TRBJ1-2; D remains unclear. The CDR3 runs to 15 residues. The V end was cut by 5 bases, the J end by 2 bases, with 16 bases between. Germline CDR1 reads SGHDT; CDR2 reads YYEEEE. The CDR3 DNA follows: TGTGCCAGCAGTCCCGTTCCCTCCTGGAACTATGGCTACACCTTC. Translated, it gives CASSPVPSWNYGYTF.

V is TRBV27 and J is TRBJ1-5, with D uncertain. Germline CDR1 and CDR2: MNHEY and SMNVEV (reference sequence). The CDR3 runs 15 residues. With 2 bases removed from V and 0 bases from J, the gap between germline ends came to 8 bases. CDR3 in DNA: TGTGCCAGCAGTTTAAGGCCGGATAGCAATCAGCCCCAGCATTTT. It codes for CASSLRPDSNQPQHF.

This chain links TRBV13 with TRBJ2-1, with D perhaps matching TRBD1 or TRBD2 (5 bases each). The germline V gene has CDR1 PRHDT and CDR2 FYEKMQ (reference sequence). The CDR3 loop spans 12 amino acids. V lost 4 bases, J lost 6 bases, and 7 bases lay in between. CDR3 sequence (DNA): TGTGCCAGCAGCTCAGGGAGCAATGAGCAGTTCTTC. Translated: CASSSGSNEQFF.

J is TRBJ2-1 and V is TRBV7-6, with 7 nucleotides matching TRBD1. V lost 6 bases, J lost 7 bases, and 0 bases stayed unmatched. This CDR3 is 11 amino acids long. The germline V gene encodes CDR1 SGHVS and CDR2 FNYEAQ. The CDR3 DNA reads TGTGCCAGCAGACAGGGGAATGAGCAGTTCTTC. Encoded protein: CASRQGNEQFF.

The genes are TRBV30 and TRBJ1-2, with D perhaps TRBD1 (5 bases). Germline CDR1 reads GTSNPN; CDR2 reads SVGIG (reference sequence). This CDR3 contains 13 residues. V shed 2 bases and J shed 7 bases, with 14 bases lying between them. The CDR3 region is CAWSNSGTSGYTF. The CDR3 coding sequence is TGTGCCTGGAGTAACTCGGGGACCAGTGGCTACACCTTC.

This chain uses TRBV10-2 with TRBJ1-5; 9 positions match TRBD1. The CDR3 consists of 16 residues. Unmatched junction bases numbered 3, after V lost 0 bases and J lost 3 bases. The germline V gene encodes CDR1 WSHSY and CDR2 SAAADI. CDR3 in amino acids: CASSESGTGLNQPQHF. CDR3 sequence (DNA): TGCGCCAGCAGTGAGTCCGGGACAGGGCTCAATCAGCCCCAGCATTTT.

V and J are TRBV7-9 and TRBJ1-5, with D possibly matching TRBD1 (6 bases). Per the germline V gene, CDR1 is SEHNR and CDR2 is FQNEAQ (reference sequence). The ends were cut back, 0 bases at V and 4 bases at J, with 10 bases in the middle. The CDR3 runs 15 residues. CDR3 coding DNA: TGTGCCAGCAGCTTAGCGGGGGGCAGTAATCAGCCCCAGCATTTT. The encoded protein is CASSLAGGSNQPQHF. Full variable domain (missing parts from reference TRBV7-9 and TRBJ1-5): DTGVSQNPRHKITKRGQNVTFRCDPISEHNRLYWYRQTLGQGPEFLTYFQNEAQLEKSRLLSDRFSAERPKGSFSTLEIQRTEQGDSAMYLCASSLAGGSNQPQHFGDGTRLSIL.

The V call is TRBV4-1, the J call TRBJ1-4; D unclear. Trimming shortened V by 2 bases and J by 4 bases, and 14 bases separated the two germline ends. This CDR3 comprises 16 residues. The germline V gene encodes CDR1 MGHRA and CDR2 YSYEKL. CDR3 sequence (DNA): TGCGCCAGCAGCCAATTTGAGTTGATGGGTAATGAAAAACTGTTTTTT. The encoded protein is CASSQFELMGNEKLFF.

The rearrangement joins TRBV6-5 to TRBJ1-1, with D possibly matching TRBD1 (5 bases). The CDR3 length is 16 residues. The V gene's germline CDR1 is MNHEY and CDR2 SVGAGI. The germline V and J ends were trimmed by 4 bases and 4 bases, with 19 bases remaining between them. Here the CDR3 reads CASSSGQTKSGTEAFF. The CDR3 nucleotides read TGTGCCAGCAGTTCAGGGCAGACCAAGAGTGGCACTGAAGCTTTCTTT.

This chain uses TRBV10-3 with TRBJ1-5; D is uncertain. The CDR3 totals 16 residues. V was cut by 2 bases and J by 4 bases, with 15 bases left in between. The germline V gene encodes CDR1 ENHRY and CDR2 SYGVKD. This chain's CDR3 is CAISEEAPSWNQPQHF. CDR3 nucleotides: TGTGCCATCAGTGAGGAGGCCCCCTCTTGGAATCAGCCCCAGCATTTT.

V usage is TRBV27 and J usage is TRBJ1-6; 10 bases are shared with TRBD1. There are 14 residues in the CDR3. Trimming took 8 bases from V and 6 from J; bases not matched to a gene: 4. Germline CDR1 and CDR2: MNHEY and SMNVEV (reference sequence). The CDR3 DNA reads as TGTGCCAGCTCTTGGACAGGGGGTAATTCACCCCTCCACTTT. Its protein product is CASSWTGGNSPLHF.

CDR3 in DNA: TGCGCCAGCAGCCAAGATCCTGGGGATACGCAGTATTTT. Translated: CASSQDPGDTQYF. The rearrangement uses TRBV4-3 and TRBJ2-3; D gene uncertain. V dropped 0 bases and J dropped 6 bases, with 7 bases sitting between them. The germline V gene encodes CDR1 LGHNA and CDR2 YSLEER. This CDR3 spans 13 amino acids.

The chain employs TRBV7-2 and TRBJ2-2, with 13 bases fitting TRBD2. The CDR3 length is 19 residues. CDR1 SGHTA and CDR2 FQGNSA come from the germline V gene. Trimming removed 8 bases from V and 0 bases from J; junction bases left unmatched: 12. The CDR3 loop is CASYLPGLAGRSNTGELFF. The DNA of the CDR3 is TGTGCCAGCTACTTACCGGGACTAGCGGGGAGATCGAACACCGGGGAGCTGTTTTTT. Full variable domain (rest looked up from reference TRBV7-2 and TRBJ2-2): GAGVSQSPSNKVTEKGKDVELRCDPISGHTALYWYRQSLGQGLEFLIYFQGNSAPDKSGLPSDRFSAERTGGSVSTLTIQRTQQEDSAVYLCASYLPGLAGRSNTGELFFGEGSRLTVL.

This clone occurred once. The V gene is TRBV11-3, the J gene TRBJ2-1; D is uncertain. CDR3 length equals 15 residues. The germline V gene has CDR1 SGHNT and CDR2 YENEEA. V was pared by 0 bases and J by 0 bases, with 6 bases between. The CDR3 nucleotides are TGTGCCAGCAGCTTAGACACGAACTCCTACAATGAGCAGTTCTTC. It encodes CASSLDTNSYNEQFF. Full variable domain (remainder filled in from reference TRBV11-3 and TRBJ2-1): EAGVVQSPRYKIIEKKQPVAFWCNPISGHNTLYWYLQNLGQGPELLIRYENEEAVDDSQLPKDRFSAERLKGVDSTLKIQPAELGDSAVYLCASSLDTNSYNEQFFGPGTRLTVL.

The chain combines TRBV5-1 with TRBJ2-7; no reliable D call. CDR1 SGHRS and CDR2 YFSETQ come from the germline V gene. This CDR3 has 15 residues. V lost 0 bases to trimming and J lost 6 bases, with 16 bases between them. DNA of the CDR3: TGCGCCAGCAGCTTGGAGGTCAGAAATCTACGCGAGCAGTACTTC. As protein: CASSLEVRNLREQYF.

The rearrangement links TRBV19 to TRBJ2-4; 11 bases match TRBD1. V was pared by 5 bases and J by 8 bases, with 8 bases of the junction left unmatched. CDR3 size: 15 residues. Looked up from germline, CDR1 is LNHDA and CDR2 is SQIVND (reference sequence). The CDR3 loop is CASSPGGTGGYIQYF. The CDR3 nucleotides read TGTGCCAGTAGTCCAGGGGGGACAGGGGGTTACATTCAGTACTTC. The full variable domain, rest sourced from reference TRBV19 and TRBJ2-4, is DGGITQSPKYLFRKEGQNVTLSCEQNLNHDAMYWYRQDPGQGLRLIYYSQIVNDFQKGDIAEGYSVSREKKESFPLTVTSAQKNPTAFYLCASSPGGTGGYIQYFGAGTRLSVL.

The table lists this clone with a few counts. The gene calls are TRBV5-4 and TRBJ2-2; possibly TRBD1 for D (6 bases). The V gene lost 0 bases and the J gene lost 4 bases, with 10 bases spanning the gap. Germline loops: CDR1 SGHNT, CDR2 YYREEE (reference sequence). The CDR3 sequence is 15 residues long. In DNA form, the CDR3 reads TGTGCCAGCAGCTTGGTCCAGGGGACCACCGGGGAGCTGTTTTTT. Protein: CASSLVQGTTGELFF.

There are a few counts of this clone. V gene TRBV9 combines with J gene TRBJ2-1, with D tentatively TRBD1 (5 bases). CDR3 length: 11 residues. V lost 7 bases to trimming and J lost 7 bases, with 9 bases between them. Germline V gene data show CDR1 as SGDLS and CDR2 as YYNGEE. CDR3 nucleotide sequence: TGTGCCAGCGCGCAGGGAAATGAGCAGTTCTTC. It codes for CASAQGNEQFF.

The CDR3 nucleotides are TGCGCCAGCAGCCTTTTCCTAGGGGGACAGGGTTTCCCTGAAGCTTTCTTT. Its translation: CASSLFLGGQGFPEAFF. The rearrangement joins TRBV23-1 to TRBJ1-1, with 9 bases lining up with TRBD1. Being an ORF, TRBV23-1 has a function that is uncertain. Unmatched junction bases numbered 17, after V lost 6 bases and J lost 6 bases. The CDR3 totals 17 residues.

The gene calls are TRBV7-6 and TRBJ2-7; 9 bases map to TRBD1. Germline CDR1 reads SGHVS; CDR2 reads FNYEAQ. This CDR3 comprises 13 residues. Germline trimming cut 4 bases from V and 4 bases from J; bases unmatched to any gene: 2. The CDR3 sequence is CASSWDRDYEQYF. Here the CDR3 DNA reads TGTGCCAGCAGCTGGGACAGGGATTACGAGCAGTACTTC.

This clone was picked up one time. The chain carries TRBV9 and TRBJ1-2, with D uncertain. In germline, CDR1 is SGDLS, CDR2 YYNGEE. The V end lost 4 bases, the J end lost 0 bases, and 19 bases lay between the germline ends. CDR3 length equals 17 residues. The CDR3: CASSPRAAATTNYGYTF. DNA of the CDR3: TGTGCCAGCAGCCCCCGAGCGGCTGCTACTACTAACTATGGCTACACCTTC.

This clone was counted once. This chain links TRBV4-1 with TRBJ2-7, with D perhaps assigned TRBD1 or TRBD2 (5 bases each). Germline V gene sequence: CDR1 MGHRA, CDR2 YSYEKL. This CDR3 region has 15 residues. The germline V and J ends were trimmed by 3 bases and 2 bases, with 14 bases remaining between them. The CDR3 loop is CASSQGTARTYEQYF. In DNA, the CDR3 is TGCGCCAGCAGCCAGGGGACGGCGCGCACCTACGAGCAGTACTTC.

J is TRBJ1-4 and V is TRBV19, with 7 bases that match TRBD1. The length of the CDR3 is 16 residues. Germline-derived CDR1 and CDR2 are LNHDA and SQIVND (reference sequence). V gave up 4 bases and J gave up 5 bases; unmatched junction bases: 10. CDR3 DNA sequence: TGTGCCAGTAGTAGAGCCGACAGGGTTCGGAATGAAAAACTGTTTTTT. Translated, it gives CASSRADRVRNEKLFF.

Only a few counts were recorded for this clone. The rearrangement uses TRBV7-2 and TRBJ1-5, with a tentative D call TRBD1 (5 bases). CDR3 length: 15 amino acids. V lost 5 bases, J lost 0 bases, and 11 bases lay in between. Germline-derived CDR1 and CDR2 are SGHTA and FQGNSA. The CDR3 nucleotides are TGTGCCAGCAGCGAACAGGTGGATAGCAATCAGCCCCAGCATTTT. As protein: CASSEQVDSNQPQHF. Full variable domain (rest looked up from reference TRBV7-2 and TRBJ1-5): GAGVSQSPSNKVTEKGKDVELRCDPISGHTALYWYRQSLGQGLEFLIYFQGNSAPDKSGLPSDRFSAERTGGSVSTLTIQRTQQEDSAVYLCASSEQVDSNQPQHFGDGTRLSIL.

In the case of this clone: A read error may account for a junction end that differs from germline. V and J are TRBV6-1 and TRBJ2-3; 7 bases line up with TRBD2. The CDR3 is 16 amino acids. Looked up from germline, CDR1 is MNHNS and CDR2 is SASEGT. This chain's CDR3 is CASGDGGGGNTDTQYF. Here the CDR3 DNA reads TGTGCCAGCGGTGATGGCGGGGGTGGAAACACAGATACGCAGTATTTT.